The clone carrying this T cell receptor (beta chain) was seen only once. With 60 Vbeta and 13 Jbeta primers, the PCR was carried out. The method was immunoSEQ multiplex PCR; TCRdb's version includes in-frame clones alone and lacks a portion of them. Among under 250,000 clones listed, over 75% were seen once. This entry comes from a study of cytomegalovirus exposure and HLA in healthy donors. Study summary: T cells numbering about 200 million yielded roughly 120 million unique TCR beta sequences in an earlier analysis.

The CDR3 consists of 16 residues. The J segment lost 4 bases and the V segment lost 4 bases, leaving 5 bases of the junction unmatched. Germline loops: CDR1 SGHTA, CDR2 FQGNSA. The chain links TRBV7-2 to TRBJ2-3; 13 bases fit TRBD2. The TCR comes from a male donor in good health and CMV-seronegative. The specimen was PBMCs. The CDR3 region is CASSSTSGRWSDTQYF. The CDR3 region has the DNA TGTGCCAGCAGCTCGACTAGCGGGAGGTGGTCAGATACGCAGTATTTT.